Listed below are T cell receptor beta chains from one sample, sequenced in a study of cytomegalovirus exposure and HLA in healthy donors. Some clones are missing from TCRdb's copy, which holds only in-frame ones; the method was immunoSEQ multiplex PCR. The sample has about 230,000 clones; about 84% are singletons. Sequencing used PBMCs. The receptors here all came from a human donor in good health. CDR3s leave out the opening cysteine and the closing phenylalanine or tryptophan.

V gene | CDR3 protein
TRBV10-3 | AISTKTGTDTGLAGGPGGIEQF
TRBV7-7 | ASSPTGGDYNEQF
TRBV27 | ASRPTGSSYEQY
TRBV7-9 | ASRGLAGEETQY
TRBV2 | ASNTGYNEQF
TRBV10-1 | ASSESWASGTYEQY
TRBV4-3 | ASSQDYRPSGANVLT
TRBV19 | ASSYSRRETGYEQY
TRBV19 | ASSIPLTGGEETQY
TRBV6-5 | ASNQGNTEAF
TRBV25-1 | ASSELDSESSYEQY